The 5 T cell receptor beta chains reported below all come from one sample, sequenced in a study of shared clonotypes between healthy human individuals. CD8 cells regarded as naive lacked CD45RO, were positively chosen for CCR7, and omitted terminally differentiated effector memory CD45RA+ cells. Data came from immunoSEQ multiplex PCR; TCRdb stores just in-frame clones and leaves some out. The sample consists of about 700,000 clones, roughly nine tenths of them appearing once. The specimen sequenced was naive CD8+ T cells sorted from blood. These receptors originate from a man between 25 and 39 years old in good health.

Remarks on this clone: The same CDR3 arises from other DNA sequences in this sample as well. The chain employs TRBV5-1 and TRBJ1-1; unclear D gene. CDR3 length: 12 amino acids. Germline-derived CDR1 and CDR2 are SGHRS and YFSETQ. Trimming removed 3 bases at V and 1 base at J, with 4 bases between. The CDR3 region is CASSSGNTEAFF. Written as DNA, the CDR3 is TGCGCCAGCAGCTCGGGGAACACTGAAGCTTTCTTT.

This sequence joins TRBV19 and TRBJ1-5, with 7 positions matching TRBD1. The germline V gene encodes CDR1 LNHDA and CDR2 SQIVND (reference sequence). J was trimmed by 2 bases and V by 7 bases; bases with no gene match: 2. The CDR3 is 13 residues long. CDR3 in DNA: TGTGCCAGTACCGACAGGGGCAATCAGCCCCAGCATTTT. Translated: CASTDRGNQPQHF.

The V gene is TRBV6-6, the J gene TRBJ2-1, with D perhaps matching TRBD2 (5 bases). Germline-derived CDR1 and CDR2 are MNHNY and SVGAGI (reference sequence). The CDR3 has 13 residues. With 3 bases removed from V and 5 bases from J, the gap between germline ends came to 8 bases. In DNA form, the CDR3 reads TGTGCCAGCAGTTATGGACTCGACAATGAGCAGTTCTTC. It translates to CASSYGLDNEQFF.

The chain joins TRBV27 to TRBJ2-1; maybe TRBD2 (5 bases). Germline CDR1 MNHEY, CDR2 SMNVEV (reference sequence). The CDR3 contains 14 residues. V lost 3 bases, J lost 8 bases, and 14 bases lay in between. CDR3 DNA sequence: TGTGCCAGCAGTTTTCGGGATGCTGCCCATGAGCAGTTCTTC. Translation gives CASSFRDAAHEQFF.

The genes are TRBV7-9 and TRBJ2-1, with D perhaps matching TRBD2 (5 bases). The CDR3 covers 12 residues. Trimming pared 5 bases from V and 6 bases from J, leaving 8 bases between. Germline assignment: CDR1 SEHNR and CDR2 FQNEAQ (reference sequence). CDR3 DNA: TGTGCCAGCAGCGCCCTAGCCAATGAGCAGTTCTTC. Translation gives CASSALANEQFF.